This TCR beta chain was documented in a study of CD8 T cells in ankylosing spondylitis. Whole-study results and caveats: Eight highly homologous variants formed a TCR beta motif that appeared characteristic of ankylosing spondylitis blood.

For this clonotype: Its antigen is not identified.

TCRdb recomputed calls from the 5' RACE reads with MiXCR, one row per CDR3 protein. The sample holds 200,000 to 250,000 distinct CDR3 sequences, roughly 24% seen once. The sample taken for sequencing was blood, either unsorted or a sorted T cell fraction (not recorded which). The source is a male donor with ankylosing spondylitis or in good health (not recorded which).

The CDR3 region is CASSPGGPEQFF. CDR3 nucleotide sequence: TGTGCCAGCAGCCCTGGGGGACCGGAGCAGTTCTTC. The chain uses TRBV7-2 and TRBJ2-1; possibly TRBD1 or TRBD2 for D (5 bases each). The CDR3 is 12 amino acids. The germline V and J ends were trimmed by 5 bases and 10 bases, with 12 bases remaining between them. The germline CDR1 and CDR2 sequences are SGHTA and FQGNSA.